There are many counts of the clone carrying this T cell receptor (beta chain). This sample was taken from a study of T cells after yellow fever vaccination. Germline CDR1 reads WSHSY; CDR2 reads SAAADI. The CDR3 is made up of 14 amino acids. Trimming removed 8 bases at V and 0 bases at J, with 13 bases between. TCRdb processed the 5' RACE reads anew with MiXCR; each CDR3 protein has one entry. Seen here are fewer than 100,000 distinct CDR3 sequences, about 5.8% observed once, and the top ten hold just over 40%. This chain uses TRBV10-2 with TRBJ1-1; D unclear. The origin of this receptor is a man between 18 and 29 years old who received the YFV17D yellow fever vaccine. The specimen comprised CD8+ T cells sorted from PBMCs, sampled 10 days after the yellow fever booster vaccination. This CDR3 is CASSSETLNTEAFF. Written as DNA, the CDR3 is TGCGCCAGCTCTTCGGAGACCTTGAACACTGAAGCTTTCTTT.